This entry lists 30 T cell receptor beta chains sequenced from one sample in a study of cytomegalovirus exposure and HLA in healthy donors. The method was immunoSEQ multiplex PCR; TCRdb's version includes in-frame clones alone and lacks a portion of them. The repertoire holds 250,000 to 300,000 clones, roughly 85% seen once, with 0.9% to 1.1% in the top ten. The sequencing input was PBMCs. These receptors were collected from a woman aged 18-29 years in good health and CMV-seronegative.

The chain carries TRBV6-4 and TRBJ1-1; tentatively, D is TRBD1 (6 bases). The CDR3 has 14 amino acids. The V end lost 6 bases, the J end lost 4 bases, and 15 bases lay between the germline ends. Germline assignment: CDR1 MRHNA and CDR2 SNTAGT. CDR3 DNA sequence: TGTGCCAGCAGGATAACAGGGTCGGGCACTGAAGCTTTCTTT. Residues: CASRITGSGTEAFF.

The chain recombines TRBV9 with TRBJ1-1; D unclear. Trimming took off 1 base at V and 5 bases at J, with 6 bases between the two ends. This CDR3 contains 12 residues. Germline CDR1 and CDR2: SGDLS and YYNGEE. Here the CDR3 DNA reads TGTGCCAGCAGCGTAAAGGAGACTGAAGCTTTCTTT. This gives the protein CASSVKETEAFF.

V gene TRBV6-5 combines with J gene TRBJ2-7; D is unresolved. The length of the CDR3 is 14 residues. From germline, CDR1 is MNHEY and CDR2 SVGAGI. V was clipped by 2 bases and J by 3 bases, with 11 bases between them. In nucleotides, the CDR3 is TGTGCCAGCAGTTACGAACGGGTCAACTACGAGCAGTACTTC. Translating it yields CASSYERVNYEQYF.

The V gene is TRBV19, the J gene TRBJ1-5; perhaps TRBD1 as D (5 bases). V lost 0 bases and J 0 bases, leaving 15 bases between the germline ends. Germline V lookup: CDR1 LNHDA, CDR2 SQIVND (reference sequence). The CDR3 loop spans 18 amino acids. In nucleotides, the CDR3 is TGTGCCAGTAGTATAGAAAGCGGAGGGGCCTTTAGCAATCAGCCCCAGCATTTT. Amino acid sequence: CASSIESGGAFSNQPQHF.

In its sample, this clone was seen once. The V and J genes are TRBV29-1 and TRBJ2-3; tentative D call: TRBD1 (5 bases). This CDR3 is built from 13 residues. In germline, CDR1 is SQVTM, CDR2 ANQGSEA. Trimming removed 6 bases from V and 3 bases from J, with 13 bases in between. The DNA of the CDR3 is TGCAGCGTCGGACACAAACTTACAGATACGCAGTATTTT. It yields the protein CSVGHKLTDTQYF.

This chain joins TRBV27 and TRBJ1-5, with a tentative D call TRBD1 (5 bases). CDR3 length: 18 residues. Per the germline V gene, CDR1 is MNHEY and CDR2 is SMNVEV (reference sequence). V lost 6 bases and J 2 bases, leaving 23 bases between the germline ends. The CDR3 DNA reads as TGTGCCAGCAGCCTCGTGGGCGAAAGGTGGGGCGGCAATCAGCCCCAGCATTTT. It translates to CASSLVGERWGGNQPQHF.

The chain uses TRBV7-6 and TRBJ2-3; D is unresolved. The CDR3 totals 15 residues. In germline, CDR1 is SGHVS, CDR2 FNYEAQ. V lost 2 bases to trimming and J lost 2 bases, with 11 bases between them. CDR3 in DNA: TGTGCCAGCAGCTTATCGCGGTTATTCACAGATACGCAGTATTTT. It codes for CASSLSRLFTDTQYF.

The CDR3 region is CAWRRQGGDTQYF. In DNA form, the CDR3 reads TGTGCCTGGAGAAGACAGGGAGGCGATACGCAGTATTTT. This sequence joins TRBV30 and TRBJ2-3; D possibly corresponds to TRBD1 (7 bases). Trimming shortened V by 3 bases and J by 6 bases, and 13 bases separated the two germline ends. The length of the CDR3 is 13 residues. The germline CDR1 and CDR2 sequences are GTSNPN and SVGIG (reference sequence).

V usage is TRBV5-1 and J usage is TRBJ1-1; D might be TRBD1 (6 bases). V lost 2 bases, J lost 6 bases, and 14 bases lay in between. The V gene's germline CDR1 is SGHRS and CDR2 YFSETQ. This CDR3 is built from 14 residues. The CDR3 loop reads CASSFLTGVAEAFF. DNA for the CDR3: TGCGCCAGCAGCTTTTTGACAGGCGTTGCTGAAGCTTTCTTT.

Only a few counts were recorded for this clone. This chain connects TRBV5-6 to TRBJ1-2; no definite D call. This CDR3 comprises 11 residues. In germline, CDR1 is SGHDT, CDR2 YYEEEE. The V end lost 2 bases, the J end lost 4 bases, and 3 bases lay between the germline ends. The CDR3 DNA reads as TGTGCCAGCAGCTTCTCCTATGGCTACACCTTC. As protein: CASSFSYGYTF.

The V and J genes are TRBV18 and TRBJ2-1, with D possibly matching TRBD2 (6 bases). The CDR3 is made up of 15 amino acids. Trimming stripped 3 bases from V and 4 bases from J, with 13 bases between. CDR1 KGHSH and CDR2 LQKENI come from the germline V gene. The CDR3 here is CASSPSTAGYNEQFF. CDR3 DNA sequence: TGTGCCAGCTCACCGAGTACGGCGGGGTACAATGAGCAGTTCTTC.

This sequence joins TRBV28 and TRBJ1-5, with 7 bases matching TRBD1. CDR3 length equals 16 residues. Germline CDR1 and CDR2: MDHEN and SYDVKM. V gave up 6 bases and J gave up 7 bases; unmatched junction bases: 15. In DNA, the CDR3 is TGTGCCAGCAGGCGAGAGACAGGGAGTACGGAACAGCCCCAGCATTTT. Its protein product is CASRRETGSTEQPQHF.

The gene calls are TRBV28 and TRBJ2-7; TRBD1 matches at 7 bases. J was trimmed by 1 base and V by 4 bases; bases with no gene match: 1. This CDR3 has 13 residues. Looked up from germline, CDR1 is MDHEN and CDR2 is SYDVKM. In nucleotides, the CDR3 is TGTGCCAGCAGTTCGGGACAGTCCTACGAGCAGTACTTC. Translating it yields CASSSGQSYEQYF. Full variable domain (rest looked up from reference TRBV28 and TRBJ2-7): DVKVTQSSRYLVKRTGEKVFLECVQDMDHENMFWYRQDPGLGLRLIYFSYDVKMKEKGDIPEGYSVSREKKERFSLILESASTNQTSMYLCASSSGQSYEQYFGPGTRLTVT.

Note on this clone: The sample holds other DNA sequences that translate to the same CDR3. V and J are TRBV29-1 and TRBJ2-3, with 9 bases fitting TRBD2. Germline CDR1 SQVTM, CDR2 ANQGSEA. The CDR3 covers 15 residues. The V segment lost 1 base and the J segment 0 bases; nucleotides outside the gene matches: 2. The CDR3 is CSVEASGASTDTQYF. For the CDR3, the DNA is TGCAGCGTTGAAGCTAGCGGGGCTAGCACAGATACGCAGTATTTT.

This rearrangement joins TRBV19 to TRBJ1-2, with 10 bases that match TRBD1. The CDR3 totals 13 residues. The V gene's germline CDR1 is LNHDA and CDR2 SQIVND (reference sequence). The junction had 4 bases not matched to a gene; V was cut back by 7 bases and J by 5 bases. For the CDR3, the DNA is TGTGCCAGTACCGGACAGGGGGATTATGGCTACACCTTC. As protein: CASTGQGDYGYTF.

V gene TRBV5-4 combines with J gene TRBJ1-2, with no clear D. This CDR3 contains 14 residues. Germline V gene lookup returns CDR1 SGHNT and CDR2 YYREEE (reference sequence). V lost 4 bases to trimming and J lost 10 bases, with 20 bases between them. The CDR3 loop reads CASSPAGGVFAYTF. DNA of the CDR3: TGTGCCAGCAGCCCAGCGGGCGGCGTTTTCGCCTACACCTTC.

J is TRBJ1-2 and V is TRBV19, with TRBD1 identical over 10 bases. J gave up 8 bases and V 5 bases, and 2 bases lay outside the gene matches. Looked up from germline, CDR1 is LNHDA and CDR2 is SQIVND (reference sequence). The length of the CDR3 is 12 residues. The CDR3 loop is CASSGTGEGYTF. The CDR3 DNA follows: TGTGCCAGTAGTGGGACAGGGGAAGGCTACACCTTC. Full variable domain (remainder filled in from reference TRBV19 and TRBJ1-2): DGGITQSPKYLFRKEGQNVTLSCEQNLNHDAMYWYRQDPGQGLRLIYYSQIVNDFQKGDIAEGYSVSREKKESFPLTVTSAQKNPTAFYLCASSGTGEGYTFGSGTRLTVV.

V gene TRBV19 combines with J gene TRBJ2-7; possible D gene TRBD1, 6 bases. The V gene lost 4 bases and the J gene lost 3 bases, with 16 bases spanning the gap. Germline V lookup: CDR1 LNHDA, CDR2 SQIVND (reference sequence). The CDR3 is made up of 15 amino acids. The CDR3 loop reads CASSTTGRTSYEQYF. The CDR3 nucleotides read TGTGCCAGTAGTACTACAGGGAGAACAAGCTACGAGCAGTACTTC.

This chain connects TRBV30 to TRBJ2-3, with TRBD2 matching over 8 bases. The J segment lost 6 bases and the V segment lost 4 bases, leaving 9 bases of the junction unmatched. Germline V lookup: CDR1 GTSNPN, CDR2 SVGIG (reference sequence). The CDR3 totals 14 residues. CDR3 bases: TGTGCCTGGAACACGGGAGGGCCAAAGGATACGCAGTATTTT. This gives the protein CAWNTGGPKDTQYF.

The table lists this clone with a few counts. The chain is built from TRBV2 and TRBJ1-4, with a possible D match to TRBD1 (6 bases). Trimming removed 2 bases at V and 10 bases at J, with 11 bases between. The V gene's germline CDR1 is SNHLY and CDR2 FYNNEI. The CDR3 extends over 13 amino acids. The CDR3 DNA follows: TGTGCCAGCAGTGAAACAGGGACGGGAAAACTGTTTTTT. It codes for CASSETGTGKLFF.

CDR3 nucleotides: TGTGCCAGTAGACGAGCTGGGAAGGAGGATGGCTACACCTTC. As protein: CASRRAGKEDGYTF. The rearrangement links TRBV19 to TRBJ1-2; D is unresolved. CDR1 is LNHDA, CDR2 SQIVND, per germline (reference sequence). V dropped 6 bases and J dropped 6 bases, with 17 bases sitting between them. The CDR3 loop spans 14 amino acids.

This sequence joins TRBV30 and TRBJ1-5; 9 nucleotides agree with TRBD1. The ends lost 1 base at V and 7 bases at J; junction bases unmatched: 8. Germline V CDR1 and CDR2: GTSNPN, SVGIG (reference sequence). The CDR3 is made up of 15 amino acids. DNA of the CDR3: TGTGCCTGGAGTGGCGGGACAGGGTCGGTACAGCCCCAGCATTTT. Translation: CAWSGGTGSVQPQHF.

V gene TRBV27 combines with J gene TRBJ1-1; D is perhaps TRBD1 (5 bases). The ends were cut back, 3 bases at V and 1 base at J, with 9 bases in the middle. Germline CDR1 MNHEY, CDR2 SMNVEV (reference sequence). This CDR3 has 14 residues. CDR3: CASSFGQGNTEAFF. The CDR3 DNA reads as TGTGCCAGCAGTTTTGGGCAGGGGAACACTGAAGCTTTCTTT.

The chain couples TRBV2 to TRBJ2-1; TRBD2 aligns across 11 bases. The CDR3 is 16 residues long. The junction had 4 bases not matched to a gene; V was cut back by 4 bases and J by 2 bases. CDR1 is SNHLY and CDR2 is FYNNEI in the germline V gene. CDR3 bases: TGTGCCAGCAGTGGGGTAGCGGGGGGGCCCTACAATGAGCAGTTCTTC. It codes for CASSGVAGGPYNEQFF. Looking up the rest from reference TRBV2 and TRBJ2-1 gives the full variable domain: EPEVTQTPSHQVTQMGQEVILRCVPISNHLYFYWYRQILGQKVEFLVSFYNNEISEKSEIFDDQFSVERPDGSNFTLKIRSTKLEDSAMYFCASSGVAGGPYNEQFFGPGTRLTVL.

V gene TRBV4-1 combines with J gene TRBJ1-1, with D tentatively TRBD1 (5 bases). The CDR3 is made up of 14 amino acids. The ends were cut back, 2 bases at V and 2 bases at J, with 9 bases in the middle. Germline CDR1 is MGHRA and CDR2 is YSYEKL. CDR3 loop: CASSQMGHNTEAFF. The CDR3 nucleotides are TGCGCCAGCAGCCAAATGGGGCACAACACTGAAGCTTTCTTT.

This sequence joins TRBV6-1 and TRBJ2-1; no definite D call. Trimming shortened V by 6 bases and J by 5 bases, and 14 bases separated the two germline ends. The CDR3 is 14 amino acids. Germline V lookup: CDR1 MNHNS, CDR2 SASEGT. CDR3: CASRPGPANNEQFF. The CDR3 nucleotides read TGTGCCAGCAGGCCGGGTCCGGCGAACAATGAGCAGTTCTTC.

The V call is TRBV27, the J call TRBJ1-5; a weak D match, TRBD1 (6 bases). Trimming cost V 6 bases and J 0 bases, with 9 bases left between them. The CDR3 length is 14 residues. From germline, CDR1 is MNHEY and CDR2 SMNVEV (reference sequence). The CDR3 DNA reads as TGTGCCAGCAGGCAGGGGCTTAGCAATCAGCCCCAGCATTTT. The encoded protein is CASRQGLSNQPQHF.

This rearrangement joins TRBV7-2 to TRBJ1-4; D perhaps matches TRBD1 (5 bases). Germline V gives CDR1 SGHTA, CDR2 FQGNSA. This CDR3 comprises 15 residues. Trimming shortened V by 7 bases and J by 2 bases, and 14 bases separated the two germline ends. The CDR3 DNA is TGTGCCAGCACACGACAGTTGGGGACTAATGAAAAACTGTTTTTT. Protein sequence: CASTRQLGTNEKLFF.

CDR3 in amino acids: CASSSHYRGAETQYF. The DNA of the CDR3 is TGTGCCAGCAGCTCTCACTATCGGGGGGCAGAGACCCAGTACTTC. V is TRBV7-2 and J is TRBJ2-5; maybe TRBD2 (7 bases). The CDR3 is 15 residues long. The germline CDR1 and CDR2 sequences are SGHTA and FQGNSA. Trimming cost V 4 bases and J 4 bases, with 16 bases left between them.

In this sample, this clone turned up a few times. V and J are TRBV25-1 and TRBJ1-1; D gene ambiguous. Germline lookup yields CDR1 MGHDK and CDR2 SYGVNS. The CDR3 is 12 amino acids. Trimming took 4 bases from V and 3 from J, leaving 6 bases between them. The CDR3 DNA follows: TGTGCCAGCAGTGCTGGGCACACTGAAGCTTTCTTT. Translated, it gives CASSAGHTEAFF.